The subject of this entry is one T cell receptor (beta chain). The sample comes from a study of technical replicates of blood from several donors. The germline CDR1 and CDR2 sequences are SGHRS and YFSETQ. V gave up 0 bases and J gave up 3 bases, with 9 bases separating them. There are 14 residues in the CDR3. Repertoires were generated with immunoSEQ multiplex PCR, while TCRdb's copy carries only in-frame clones and drops some. The sample shows tens of thousands of clones, just under 95% of them seen only once. V gene TRBV5-1 combines with J gene TRBJ1-2; D may be TRBD1 (6 bases). This receptor was obtained from a human donor in good health. Sequencing used T cells isolated from PBMCs. CDR3: CASSLAGGDYGYTF. CDR3 coding DNA: TGCGCCAGCAGCTTGGCTGGGGGCGACTATGGCTACACCTTC.